This T cell receptor beta chain derives from a study of monozygotic twins with cystic fibrosis. TCRdb keeps only in-frame clones here, not all; method: immunoSEQ multiplex PCR. This sample carries 9,500 to 14,000 clones, around 97% of them seen once, and the ten largest clones take more than 0.65%. Germline loops: CDR1 KGHSH, CDR2 LQKENI. This CDR3 has 14 residues. Trimming took 3 bases from V and 6 from J; bases not matched to a gene: 7. V is TRBV18 and J is TRBJ2-7, with 8 bases fitting TRBD1. The source is a boy aged 10-17 years with cystic fibrosis. Material for sequencing was blood. CDR3 sequence reads: CASSPSGQGVEQYF. The CDR3 DNA follows: TGTGCCAGCTCACCGTCAGGACAGGGTGTCGAGCAGTACTTC.